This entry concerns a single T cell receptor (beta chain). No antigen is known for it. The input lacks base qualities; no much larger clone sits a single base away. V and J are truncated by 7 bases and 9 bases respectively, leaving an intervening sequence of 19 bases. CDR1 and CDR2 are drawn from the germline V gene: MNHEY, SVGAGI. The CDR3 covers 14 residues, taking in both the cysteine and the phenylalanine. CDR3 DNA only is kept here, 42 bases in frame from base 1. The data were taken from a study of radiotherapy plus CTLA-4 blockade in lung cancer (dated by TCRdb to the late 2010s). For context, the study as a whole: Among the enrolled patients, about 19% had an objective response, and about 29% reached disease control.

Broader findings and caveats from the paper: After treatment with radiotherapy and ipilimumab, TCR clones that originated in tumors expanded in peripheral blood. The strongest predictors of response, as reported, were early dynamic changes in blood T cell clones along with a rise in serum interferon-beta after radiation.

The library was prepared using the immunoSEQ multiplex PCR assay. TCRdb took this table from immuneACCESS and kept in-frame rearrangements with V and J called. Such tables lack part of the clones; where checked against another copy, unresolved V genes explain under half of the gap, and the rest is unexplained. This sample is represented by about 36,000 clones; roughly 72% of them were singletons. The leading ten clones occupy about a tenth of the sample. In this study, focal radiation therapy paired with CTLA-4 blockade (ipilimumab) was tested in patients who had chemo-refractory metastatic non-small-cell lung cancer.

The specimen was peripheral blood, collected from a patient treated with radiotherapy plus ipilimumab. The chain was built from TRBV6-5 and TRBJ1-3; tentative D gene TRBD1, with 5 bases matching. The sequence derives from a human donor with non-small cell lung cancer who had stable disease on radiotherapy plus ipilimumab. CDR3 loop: CASKRTGGVSTIYF. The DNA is TGTGCCAGCAAAAGGACGGGGGGGGTTAGCACCATATATTTT.